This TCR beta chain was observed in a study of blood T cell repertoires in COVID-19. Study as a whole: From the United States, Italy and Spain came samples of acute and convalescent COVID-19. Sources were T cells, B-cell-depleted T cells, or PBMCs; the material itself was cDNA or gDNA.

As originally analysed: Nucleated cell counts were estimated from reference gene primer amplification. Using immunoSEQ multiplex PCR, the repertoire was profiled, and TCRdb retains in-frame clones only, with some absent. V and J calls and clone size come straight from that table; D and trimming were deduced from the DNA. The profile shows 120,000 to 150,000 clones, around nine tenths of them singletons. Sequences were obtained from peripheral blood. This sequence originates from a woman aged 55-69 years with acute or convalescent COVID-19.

The CDR3 spells CASSLAAGAETQYF. The CDR3 nucleotides read TGTGCCAGCAGCTTAGCAGCTGGGGCAGAGACCCAGTACTTC. The chain employs TRBV7-2 and TRBJ2-5; a possible D gene is TRBD1 (5 bases). This CDR3 is 14 amino acids long. V lost 0 bases to trimming and J lost 4 bases, with 9 bases between them. Per germline, CDR1 SGHTA and CDR2 FQGNSA. Together with reference TRBV7-2 and TRBJ2-5, the CDR3 gives the full variable domain: GAGVSQSPSNKVTEKGKDVELRCDPISGHTALYWYRQSLGQGLEFLIYFQGNSAPDKSGLPSDRFSAERTGGSVSTLTIQRTQQEDSAVYLCASSLAAGAETQYFGPGTRLLVL.